The 23 T cell receptor beta chains reported below all come from one sample, sequenced in a study of shared clonotypes between healthy human individuals. Assay: immunoSEQ multiplex PCR; the TCRdb copy retains only in-frame clones and omits some. The sample records 1 million to 1.2 million clones, 60% to 80% being singletons. Sequenced material: memory CD4+ T cells from PBMCs. Indicated subset: CD45RA-negative fraction. Receptor source: a man younger than 30 in good health. Some clones in this sample may be carry-over from other donors' samples.

This chain joins TRBV28 and TRBJ2-7; D is ambiguous. The CDR3 runs to 13 residues. Trimming left V 6 bases short and J 0 bases short, with 9 bases between. In germline, CDR1 is MDHEN, CDR2 SYDVKM. The CDR3 sequence is CASSDPNSYEQYF. For the CDR3, the DNA is TGTGCCAGCAGCGACCCAAACTCCTACGAGCAGTACTTC. Based on the CDR3 plus reference TRBV28 and TRBJ2-7, the full variable domain is DVKVTQSSRYLVKRTGEKVFLECVQDMDHENMFWYRQDPGLGLRLIYFSYDVKMKEKGDIPEGYSVSREKKERFSLILESASTNQTSMYLCASSDPNSYEQYFGPGTRLTVT.

This clone was detected a few times. This chain connects TRBV4-1 to TRBJ2-4, with 8 bases fitting TRBD1. V gave up 2 bases and J gave up 1 base; unmatched junction bases: 1. Germline V gives CDR1 MGHRA, CDR2 YSYEKL. The CDR3 is 15 amino acids. The DNA of the CDR3 is TGCGCCAGCAGCCAACAGGGGGCGGCCAAAAACATTCAGTACTTC. It translates to CASSQQGAAKNIQYF.

This sequence joins TRBV2 and TRBJ1-1; 7 nucleotides match TRBD1. V lost 4 bases and J lost 7; bases outside the gene matches: 15. This CDR3 has 16 residues. From germline, CDR1 is SNHLY and CDR2 FYNNEI. The CDR3 DNA reads as TGTGCCAGCAGTGGGGCTTCGGGACAGACATCGTTTGAAGCTTTCTTT. Translating gives CASSGASGQTSFEAFF.

This clone was seen a few times. The chain is built from TRBV7-9 and TRBJ1-2; 9 bases map to TRBD1. V was clipped by 1 base and J by 6 bases; unmatched bases: 6. The CDR3 spans 15 residues. The germline gives CDR1 SEHNR, CDR2 FQNEAQ (reference sequence). CDR3 in DNA: TGTGCCAGCAGCTTAGAGAGGACAGGGGAAAATGGCTACACCTTC. Translating it yields CASSLERTGENGYTF.

The sample holds a few counts of this clone. The genes are TRBV6-5 and TRBJ1-1, with 7 bases aligning to TRBD1. The CDR3 extends over 14 amino acids. Germline V gene sequence: CDR1 MNHEY, CDR2 SVGAGI. V shed 6 bases, J shed 1 base, and the junction held 5 bases outside the gene matches. The CDR3 sequence is CASRLGQRNTEAFF. Written as DNA, the CDR3 is TGTGCCAGCAGACTGGGACAGCGGAACACTGAAGCTTTCTTT.

The chain links TRBV28 to TRBJ2-7; D is perhaps TRBD2 (6 bases). The CDR3 has 15 amino acids. V lost 2 bases to trimming and J lost 2 bases, with 13 bases between them. Germline-derived CDR1 and CDR2 are MDHEN and SYDVKM. CDR3 coding DNA: TGTGCCAGCAGTTTAGGTGGACTATCCCCCTACGAGCAGTACTTC. Its protein product is CASSLGGLSPYEQYF.

This clone was detected a few times. Other DNA sequences in the sample encode the same CDR3. V gene TRBV15 combines with J gene TRBJ2-7; 11 bases are a match to TRBD2. With 5 bases clipped from V and 7 bases from J, the junction kept 10 bases outside the gene matches. CDR1 LNHNV and CDR2 YYDKDF come from the germline V gene (reference sequence). This CDR3 is 15 amino acids long. The CDR3 is CATSSQLAGVEEQYF. The CDR3 region has the DNA TGTGCCACCAGCTCCCAACTAGCGGGAGTGGAAGAGCAGTACTTC.

The CDR3 region has the DNA TGCGCCAGCGCAGTTGCGGACTCTTACAATGAGCAGTTCTTC. The encoded protein is CASAVADSYNEQFF. The chain has TRBV4-1 and TRBJ2-1; D may be TRBD2 (5 bases). CDR1 and CDR2 (germline): MGHRA, YSYEKL. The CDR3 consists of 14 residues. V was trimmed by 8 bases and J by 4 bases, leaving 15 bases between them.

The chain joins TRBV5-6 to TRBJ1-1, with unresolved D. CDR3 length equals 14 residues. V was clipped by 3 bases and J by 5 bases, with 14 bases between them. Looked up from germline, CDR1 is SGHDT and CDR2 is YYEEEE. The CDR3 loop reads CASSWGTLETEAFF. CDR3 DNA sequence: TGTGCCAGCAGCTGGGGAACGTTGGAGACTGAAGCTTTCTTT. The full variable domain, with the rest looked up from reference TRBV5-6 and TRBJ1-1, is DAGVTQSPTHLIKTRGQQVTLRCSPKSGHDTVSWYQQALGQGPQFIFQYYEEEERQRGNFPDRFSGHQFPNYSSELNVNALLLGDSALYLCASSWGTLETEAFFGQGTRLTVV.

The J gene is TRBJ2-2, the V gene TRBV5-1; possibly TRBD2 for D (6 bases). V was pared by 4 bases and J by 6 bases, with 16 bases between. The CDR3 contains 15 residues. CDR1 is SGHRS, CDR2 YFSETQ, per germline. The CDR3 DNA is TGCGCCAGCAGCACGGGGCTGGGGGGAGCCGGGGAGCTGTTTTTT. It translates to CASSTGLGGAGELFF.

V gene TRBV5-5 combines with J gene TRBJ1-5; D is uncertain. This CDR3 is 13 amino acids long. Germline assignment: CDR1 SGHKS and CDR2 YYEKEE (reference sequence). Trimming removed 0 bases from V and 10 bases from J, with 11 bases in between. For the CDR3, the DNA is TGTGCCAGCAGCTTGGCGGGCTCGGAACCCCAGCATTTT. This codes for CASSLAGSEPQHF.

The CDR3 sequence is CASSLGGRTDTQYF. The CDR3 DNA follows: TGTGCCAGCAGTTTGGGCGGACGCACAGATACGCAGTATTTT. This chain uses TRBV27 with TRBJ2-3, with D hard to call. The V gene lost 3 bases and the J gene lost 1 base, with 8 bases spanning the gap. CDR3 length: 14 residues. Germline assignment: CDR1 MNHEY and CDR2 SMNVEV (reference sequence).

The chain couples TRBV9 to TRBJ1-2, with no clear D. The CDR3 runs to 15 residues. Germline V CDR1 and CDR2: SGDLS, YYNGEE. V gave up 3 bases and J gave up 1 base, with 13 bases separating them. CDR3 sequence reads: CASSAIMGSNYGYTF. In DNA form, the CDR3 reads TGTGCCAGCAGCGCGATAATGGGGAGTAACTATGGCTACACCTTC.

The chain links TRBV5-1 to TRBJ2-3, with D tentatively TRBD1 (6 bases). Germline assignment: CDR1 SGHRS and CDR2 YFSETQ. Trimming removed 4 bases from V and 5 bases from J, with 11 bases in between. The CDR3 spans 13 residues. CDR3 DNA: TGCGCCAGCAGCACAGGGTACGGAGATACGCAGTATTTT. Its translation is CASSTGYGDTQYF. Full variable domain (remainder filled in from reference TRBV5-1 and TRBJ2-3): KAGVTQTPRYLIKTRGQQVTLSCSPISGHRSVSWYQQTPGQGLQFLFEYFSETQRNKGNFPGRFSGRQFSNSRSEMNVSTLELGDSALYLCASSTGYGDTQYFGPGTRLTVL.

The chain combines TRBV7-3 with TRBJ2-7, with no clear D. V was clipped by 3 bases and J by 2 bases, with 11 bases between them. Germline CDR1 SGHTA, CDR2 FQGTGA. This CDR3 contains 14 residues. This CDR3 is CASSFRNGPYEQYF. CDR3 nucleotides: TGTGCCAGCAGCTTCCGGAATGGGCCCTACGAGCAGTACTTC.

The V and J genes are TRBV18 and TRBJ2-7; D is unclear. Germline CDR1 reads KGHSH; CDR2 reads LQKENI. This CDR3 contains 15 residues. The V end lost 3 bases, the J end lost 0 bases, and 12 bases lay between the germline ends. The CDR3 here is CASSPSRMASYEQYF. The CDR3 nucleotides are TGTGCCAGCTCACCCAGTAGAATGGCCTCCTACGAGCAGTACTTC. The whole variable domain, filled in from reference TRBV18 and TRBJ2-7, reads NAGVMQNPRHLVRRRGQEARLRCSPMKGHSHVYWYRQLPEEGLKFMVYLQKENIIDESGMPKERFSAEFPKEGPSILRIQQVVRGDSAAYFCASSPSRMASYEQYFGPGTRLTVT.

CDR3 nucleotide sequence: TGTGCCAGCAGCCTCCGGGACTCCCCTCTTCCATCTGAGCAGTACTTC. It translates to CASSLRDSPLPSEQYF. The rearrangement links TRBV7-2 to TRBJ2-7; possibly TRBD2 for D (6 bases). In germline, CDR1 is SGHTA, CDR2 FQGNSA. The CDR3 has 16 residues. V was pared by 5 bases and J by 7 bases, with 24 bases between.

The chain carries TRBV19 and TRBJ2-7; 9 bases align to TRBD1. V was clipped by 4 bases and J by 7 bases; unmatched bases: 5. In germline, CDR1 is LNHDA, CDR2 SQIVND (reference sequence). This CDR3 is 13 amino acids long. The CDR3 DNA reads TGTGCCAGTAGTAAGACAGGGGGTGAGGAGCAGTACTTC. Residues: CASSKTGGEEQYF.

This clone was observed a single time. The chain recombines TRBV10-2 with TRBJ2-3, with D unresolved. V gave up 2 bases and J gave up 2 bases, with 5 bases separating them. This CDR3 is built from 13 residues. Germline V gives CDR1 WSHSY, CDR2 SAAADI. The CDR3 DNA sequence: TGCGCCAGCAGTGAGACTTACACAGATACGCAGTATTTT. Translating gives CASSETYTDTQYF.

The DNA for the CDR3 is TGTGCCAGCAGCGCCCACAAGAACACTGAAGCTTTCTTT. Its translation: CASSAHKNTEAFF. This chain joins TRBV9 and TRBJ1-1; D is uncertain. Per germline, CDR1 SGDLS and CDR2 YYNGEE. The CDR3 covers 13 residues. V gave up 3 bases and J gave up 1 base, with 7 bases separating them.

The V and J genes are TRBV27 and TRBJ1-2, with D tentatively TRBD1 (5 bases). Trimming shortened V by 2 bases and J by 8 bases, and 15 bases separated the two germline ends. The CDR3 covers 14 residues. The V gene's germline CDR1 is MNHEY and CDR2 SMNVEV (reference sequence). CDR3 DNA: TGTGCCAGCAGTTTAGAACGGGGCGTAGGAGGCTACACCTTC. Amino acids: CASSLERGVGGYTF.

This rearrangement joins TRBV27 to TRBJ1-2; tentatively, D is TRBD1 (6 bases). The V end lost 4 bases, the J end lost 4 bases, and 13 bases lay between the germline ends. The CDR3 is 14 residues long. CDR1 MNHEY and CDR2 SMNVEV come from the germline V gene (reference sequence). Written as DNA, the CDR3 is TGTGCCAGCAGTTCCACAGGGTTCGGCTATGGCTACACCTTC. Its translation: CASSSTGFGYGYTF.

This clone was detected a few times. The rearrangement links TRBV7-6 to TRBJ2-3; D possibly corresponds to TRBD1 (5 bases). V was clipped by 1 base and J by 4 bases, with 15 bases between them. The germline gives CDR1 SGHVS, CDR2 FNYEAQ. The CDR3 extends over 16 amino acids. This CDR3 is CASSLGPGRAADTQYF. The CDR3 coding sequence is TGTGCCAGCAGCTTAGGCCCGGGCAGGGCCGCAGATACGCAGTATTTT.